A single sample gave rise to the 21 T cell receptor beta chains below, sequenced in a study of cytomegalovirus exposure and HLA in healthy donors. PCR involved 60 Vbeta and 13 Jbeta primers. Assay used: immunoSEQ multiplex PCR; TCRdb lists only in-frame clones, some missing. The repertoire holds more than 140,000 clones, with around 82% as singletons. Material for sequencing was PBMCs. These TCRs come from a man younger than 35 in good health and CMV-seropositive.

In this sample, this clone turned up once. The V and J genes are TRBV27 and TRBJ1-4; TRBD1 aligns across 9 bases. V shed 3 bases and J 7 bases; nucleotides not matched to a gene: 6. This CDR3 contains 15 residues. CDR1 and CDR2 from the germline V gene are MNHEY and SMNVEV (reference sequence). The CDR3 nucleotides read TGTGCCAGCAGTTTCCTGGACAGGGGACCTGAAAAACTGTTTTTT. Translated, it gives CASSFLDRGPEKLFF.

The sample holds a few counts of this clone. The chain links TRBV10-3 to TRBJ2-1; tentatively, D is TRBD1 (6 bases). V was cut by 9 bases and J by 3 bases, with 24 bases left in between. Germline-derived CDR1 and CDR2 are ENHRY and SYGVKD. The CDR3 covers 17 residues. The CDR3 coding sequence is TGTGCCATAGACCTCTCGGACGGGAAGGGGGTCTACAATGAGCAGTTCTTC. Translating gives CAIDLSDGKGVYNEQFF.

V usage is TRBV10-2 and J usage is TRBJ2-2; D gene ambiguous. CDR3 length: 13 amino acids. Trimming took 3 bases from V and 6 from J, leaving 8 bases between them. Germline CDR1 is WSHSY and CDR2 is SAAADI. The CDR3 here is CASSDAGPGELFF. DNA of the CDR3: TGCGCCAGCAGTGATGCTGGGCCCGGGGAGCTGTTTTTT.

The chain joins TRBV18 to TRBJ1-1; D gene unclear. This CDR3 has 14 amino acids. Germline lookup yields CDR1 KGHSH and CDR2 LQKENI. Trimming removed 6 bases at V and 0 bases at J, with 11 bases between. The CDR3 DNA follows: TGTGCCAGCTCTCCCGGAGAAATGAACACTGAAGCTTTCTTT. Translation: CASSPGEMNTEAFF. Drawing the rest from reference TRBV18 and TRBJ1-1, the complete variable domain is NAGVMQNPRHLVRRRGQEARLRCSPMKGHSHVYWYRQLPEEGLKFMVYLQKENIIDESGMPKERFSAEFPKEGPSILRIQQVVRGDSAAYFCASSPGEMNTEAFFGQGTRLTVV.

The chain carries TRBV27 and TRBJ2-1; 8 positions agree with TRBD2. V lost 4 bases, J lost 3 bases, and 11 bases stayed unmatched. The CDR3 has 17 amino acids. Germline V gene data show CDR1 as MNHEY and CDR2 as SMNVEV (reference sequence). This CDR3 reads CASSYDPGGRLYNEQFF. The CDR3 nucleotides are TGTGCCAGCAGTTATGACCCGGGGGGGAGGCTCTACAATGAGCAGTTCTTC.

V gene TRBV6-5 combines with J gene TRBJ2-1; D is unclear. V shed 0 bases and J shed 3 bases, with 9 bases lying between them. CDR3 length: 15 amino acids. Germline-derived CDR1 and CDR2 are MNHEY and SVGAGI. DNA for the CDR3: TGTGCCAGCAGTTACTCGGCCGGGTTCTACAATGAGCAGTTCTTC. The encoded protein is CASSYSAGFYNEQFF.

This clone has just a few counts. The rearrangement links TRBV28 to TRBJ2-7; a possible D gene is TRBD1 (5 bases). V shed 4 bases and J shed 3 bases, with 16 bases lying between them. CDR3 length: 15 residues. Germline assignment: CDR1 MDHEN and CDR2 SYDVKM. In DNA form, the CDR3 reads TGTGCCAGCAGTTCCCCTCCAAGGGGCCGCTACGAGCAGTACTTC. Translation: CASSSPPRGRYEQYF.

In this sample, this clone turned up a few times. The genes are TRBV5-1 and TRBJ1-2; 7 bases are a match to TRBD1. J gave up 1 base and V 4 bases, and 7 bases lay outside the gene matches. Per germline, CDR1 SGHRS and CDR2 YFSETQ. The CDR3 is made up of 15 amino acids. In nucleotides, the CDR3 is TGCGCCAGCAGCCCTTCGACAGGGTATAACTATGGCTACACCTTC. As protein: CASSPSTGYNYGYTF. The full variable domain, rest sourced from reference TRBV5-1 and TRBJ1-2, is KAGVTQTPRYLIKTRGQQVTLSCSPISGHRSVSWYQQTPGQGLQFLFEYFSETQRNKGNFPGRFSGRQFSNSRSEMNVSTLELGDSALYLCASSPSTGYNYGYTFGSGTRLTVV.

The chain links TRBV2 to TRBJ1-2, with D unclear. Deletions cut 2 bases from V and 4 bases from J, with 8 bases between. The CDR3 extends over 13 amino acids. Germline CDR1 reads SNHLY; CDR2 reads FYNNEI. CDR3 loop: CASSEKGGYGYTF. CDR3 DNA sequence: TGTGCCAGCAGTGAAAAGGGAGGCTATGGCTACACCTTC.

The chain has TRBV15 and TRBJ1-5, with D perhaps TRBD1 (6 bases). The ends were cut back, 5 bases at V and 4 bases at J, with 12 bases in the middle. Germline lookup yields CDR1 LNHNV and CDR2 YYDKDF (reference sequence). The CDR3 is 14 residues long. The CDR3 spells CATSGRQANQPQHF. The CDR3 DNA is TGTGCCACCAGCGGAAGACAGGCGAATCAGCCCCAGCATTTT.

This clone came up a few times. The rearrangement joins TRBV6-5 to TRBJ1-1; no reliable D call. The V and J ends lost 0 bases and 0 bases respectively, with 8 bases between them. This CDR3 has 15 residues. Per the germline V gene, CDR1 is MNHEY and CDR2 is SVGAGI. The CDR3 protein is CASSYSIGLNTEAFF. The CDR3 coding sequence is TGTGCCAGCAGTTACTCGATCGGTTTGAACACTGAAGCTTTCTTT.

This chain links TRBV25-1 with TRBJ2-2, with 10 bases that match TRBD1. The CDR3 is made up of 17 amino acids. J was trimmed by 3 bases and V by 3 bases; bases with no gene match: 7. Germline-derived CDR1 and CDR2 are MGHDK and SYGVNS. The CDR3 DNA is TGTGCCAGCAGTGACCCCGGGACAGGGGAAGACACCGGGGAGCTGTTTTTT. This sequence encodes CASSDPGTGEDTGELFF.

CDR3 sequence (DNA): TGCGCCAGCAGCCCCAGGACTAGCGGGGGCGATTCCTACGAGCAGTACTTC. Amino acids: CASSPRTSGGDSYEQYF. The V gene is TRBV5-1, the J gene TRBJ2-7; 13 bases agree with TRBD2. Trimming cost V 4 bases and J 1 base; bases outside gene matches: 8. CDR3 length: 17 residues. Germline values: CDR1 SGHRS, CDR2 YFSETQ.

The chain recombines TRBV5-4 with TRBJ2-7; tentative D call: TRBD1 (6 bases). CDR1 and CDR2 (germline): SGHNT, YYREEE (reference sequence). Trimming shortened V by 1 base and J by 5 bases, and 10 bases separated the two germline ends. The CDR3 has 13 residues. CDR3 sequence (DNA): TGTGCCAGCAGCTTGTGGGGGCCGAACGAGCAGTACTTC. This codes for CASSLWGPNEQYF. Looking up the rest from reference TRBV5-4 and TRBJ2-7 gives the full variable domain: ETGVTQSPTHLIKTRGQQVTLRCSSQSGHNTVSWYQQALGQGPQFIFQYYREEENGRGNFPPRFSGLQFPNYSSELNVNALELDDSALYLCASSLWGPNEQYFGPGTRLTVT.

This chain connects TRBV7-9 to TRBJ1-4; maybe TRBD1 (6 bases). There are 14 residues in the CDR3. Germline values: CDR1 SEHNR, CDR2 FQNEAQ (reference sequence). V was cut by 3 bases and J by 7 bases, with 12 bases left in between. The chain's CDR3 is CASSFGGASEKLFF. For the CDR3, the DNA is TGTGCCAGCAGCTTCGGGGGGGCGAGTGAAAAACTGTTTTTT.

This chain joins TRBV7-8 and TRBJ1-5; 8 bases line up with TRBD1. CDR3 size: 16 residues. Germline V CDR1 and CDR2: SGHVS, FQNEAQ. Trimming removed 0 bases from V and 6 bases from J; junction bases left unmatched: 7. In DNA form, the CDR3 reads TGTGCCAGCAGCTTAGCGACAGGGGTAGAGGGTCAGCCCCAGCATTTT. Translated: CASSLATGVEGQPQHF.

The chain has TRBV28 and TRBJ2-7; TRBD2 matches at 7 bases. CDR3 size: 14 residues. CDR1 and CDR2 from the germline V gene are MDHEN and SYDVKM. The junction had 8 bases not matched to a gene; V was cut back by 3 bases and J by 6 bases. The CDR3 region has the DNA TGTGCCAGCAGTTTGACGAGCGGGAAGGTCGAGCAGTACTTC. Translated: CASSLTSGKVEQYF. Combining the CDR3 with reference TRBV28 and TRBJ2-7 gives the whole variable domain DVKVTQSSRYLVKRTGEKVFLECVQDMDHENMFWYRQDPGLGLRLIYFSYDVKMKEKGDIPEGYSVSREKKERFSLILESASTNQTSMYLCASSLTSGKVEQYFGPGTRLTVT.

This clone was recorded only once. V and J are TRBV28 and TRBJ1-2, with TRBD1 matching over 9 bases. The CDR3 is 13 residues long. The V segment lost 4 bases and the J segment 5 bases; nucleotides outside the gene matches: 2. CDR1 is MDHEN and CDR2 is SYDVKM in the germline V gene. CDR3 DNA: TGTGCCAGCAGTTGGGGACAGGGATATGGCTACACCTTC. This translates into CASSWGQGYGYTF.

The table lists this clone with a count of one. The chain is built from TRBV2 and TRBJ2-5; a possible D gene is TRBD2 (6 bases). The CDR3 is 16 residues long. Germline CDR1 and CDR2: SNHLY and FYNNEI. The V end was cut by 6 bases, the J end by 4 bases, with 21 bases between. The CDR3, as DNA: TGTGCCAGCAGAGAGGGCCTTCGCCGGGGAGGAGAGACCCAGTACTTC. Protein product: CASREGLRRGGETQYF.

The chain uses TRBV7-2 and TRBJ2-7; D perhaps matches TRBD2 (5 bases). The V end lost 0 bases, the J end lost 7 bases, and 7 bases lay between the germline ends. CDR3 length: 12 residues. CDR1 is SGHTA, CDR2 FQGNSA, per germline. CDR3 sequence (DNA): TGTGCCAGCAGCTTAGCGGGAGTAGAGCAGTACTTC. Translated, it gives CASSLAGVEQYF. Supplemented by reference TRBV7-2 and TRBJ2-7, the full variable domain reads GAGVSQSPSNKVTEKGKDVELRCDPISGHTALYWYRQSLGQGLEFLIYFQGNSAPDKSGLPSDRFSAERTGGSVSTLTIQRTQQEDSAVYLCASSLAGVEQYFGPGTRLTVT.

This chain links TRBV4-1 with TRBJ2-3, with TRBD2 matching over 11 bases. This CDR3 contains 16 residues. V lost 1 base, J lost 5 bases, and 5 bases stayed unmatched. CDR1 is MGHRA and CDR2 is YSYEKL in the germline V gene. Here the CDR3 DNA reads TGCGCCAGCAGCCAAGTGCTAGCGGGAGGTAAAGATACGCAGTATTTT. Protein product: CASSQVLAGGKDTQYF.